A single sample gave rise to the 3 T cell receptor beta chains below, sequenced in a study of cytomegalovirus exposure and HLA in healthy donors. In the PCR, 60 Vbeta and 13 Jbeta primers were used. Clones were read by immunoSEQ multiplex PCR, and TCRdb kept only the in-frame ones, dropping some. The sample lists about 43,000 clones; about 60% were seen once. Input material: PBMCs. Receptors originate from a human donor in good health.

The chain links TRBV18 to TRBJ2-6, with D tentatively TRBD1 (6 bases). CDR1 and CDR2 from the germline V gene are KGHSH and LQKENI. This CDR3 spans 17 amino acids. Between the trimmed V and J ends, which lost 6 bases and 0 bases, there was a span of 15 bases. The CDR3 sequence: CASSRDTVSSGANVLTF. As DNA, the CDR3 is TGTGCCAGCTCTCGGGACACCGTAAGCTCTGGGGCCAACGTCCTGACTTTC.

This clone has more than one count but fewer than ten. The V and J genes are TRBV7-2 and TRBJ2-7, with TRBD1 matching over 9 bases. CDR1 is SGHTA, CDR2 FQGNSA, per germline. With 1 base clipped from V and 5 bases from J, the junction kept 6 bases outside the gene matches. This CDR3 has 15 residues. CDR3 amino acids: CASSLDRGRFHEQYF. The CDR3 region has the DNA TGTGCCAGCAGCTTAGACAGGGGGCGTTTCCACGAGCAGTACTTC. The variable domain in full, completed from reference TRBV7-2 and TRBJ2-7, reads GAGVSQSPSNKVTEKGKDVELRCDPISGHTALYWYRQSLGQGLEFLIYFQGNSAPDKSGLPSDRFSAERTGGSVSTLTIQRTQQEDSAVYLCASSLDRGRFHEQYFGPGTRLTVT.

This clone came up a few times. The chain employs TRBV2 and TRBJ2-1; perhaps TRBD1 as D (6 bases). V lost 0 bases and J lost 1, with 13 bases in between. Germline CDR1 SNHLY, CDR2 FYNNEI. This CDR3 contains 17 residues. The CDR3 DNA follows: TGTGCCAGCAGTGAAGCGCAGAGGGGGTTGTCCTACAATGAGCAGTTCTTC. Translation gives CASSEAQRGLSYNEQFF.